Included here is one T cell receptor (beta chain) sequence, with context. Antigen specificity is unknown. The data originate from a study of cytomegalovirus exposure and HLA in healthy donors. The PCR contained 60 Vbeta and 13 Jbeta primers. In the authors' methods: Some 9.9 million shared chains were among 80 million or so unique TCR beta chains counted in a later analysis. Clones were sequenced by immunoSEQ multiplex PCR, and TCRdb holds only the in-frame ones, with some missing. V and J calls and clone size are those listed in that table; D and trimming were worked out from the DNA. The profile shows around 150,000 clones, approximately 80% of them singletons. Study results and caveats: Across HLA loci, a later analysis found differing TCR association rates, with DRB1 most and HLA-C fewest. In a later analysis, TCR beta V- and J-gene trimming showed a link to a missense DCLRE1C variant. Confirmation in vitro established that a few CMV-associated chains were specific for CMV antigens.

The V gene's germline CDR1 is SGHNT and CDR2 YYREEE (reference sequence). The CDR3 has 15 amino acids. Between the trimmed V and J ends, which lost 2 bases and 5 bases, there was a span of 16 bases. The sequence was obtained from a male donor in good health and CMV-seropositive. The chain has TRBV5-4 and TRBJ2-5; D ambiguous. Sequencing was performed on PBMCs. In DNA, the CDR3 is TGTGCCAGCAGCTTACAGACACCTCCAAGGGAGACCCAGTACTTC. Translation: CASSLQTPPRETQYF. Supplemented by reference TRBV5-4 and TRBJ2-5, the full variable domain reads ETGVTQSPTHLIKTRGQQVTLRCSSQSGHNTVSWYQQALGQGPQFIFQYYREEENGRGNFPPRFSGLQFPNYSSELNVNALELDDSALYLCASSLQTPPRETQYFGPGTRLLVL.